This T cell receptor (beta chain) was retrieved from a study of T cells in Graves' hyperthyroidism and ophthalmopathy (dated by TCRdb to about 2019). Notes on the research overall: Peripheral blood samples were taken at initial diagnosis, before any treatment was given. TCR Vbeta CDR3 sequencing of 135 peripheral blood samples (approximately 44 ophthalmopathy, around 80 hyperthyroidism and 17 progressor patients) is reported in the paper. The 75 to 100 discovery patients were divided at random into training and test sets in a 7:3 ratio. In more than 5 Graves' hyperthyroidism patients, the study also compared T-cell repertoires from thyroid tissue with T-cell repertoires from blood. Following sampling, methimazole starting at 30 mg daily was given to hyperthyroidism patients, and high-dose intravenous methylprednisolone was given to ophthalmopathy patients. To identify distinguishing TCR V-J signatures, a discovery cohort of around 98 patients was used, comprising some 43 with Graves' ophthalmopathy and around 60 with stable Graves' hyperthyroidism. Prospective prediction of ophthalmopathy was tested in an independent validation cohort consisting of 18 hyperthyroidism patients and 15 or so patients who later progressed to ophthalmopathy. Broader findings and caveats from the paper: A 13 V-J signature model separated ophthalmopathy from stable hyperthyroidism, with approximately 86% sensitivity and roughly 81% specificity in cross-validation and 80%/75% in testing. Most expanded thyroid clonotypes (frequency above 0.001) were also found in blood, which suggests that blood repertoires may mirror thyroid immune responses. Sample size was not statistically predetermined, and investigators were not blinded to group allocation. In validation, the model predicted progression to ophthalmopathy with about 71% sensitivity and 72.22% specificity, a median of around 6.6 months before onset.

This clonotype was seen at least ten times. Its binding antigen is unknown. No per-base quality is available; no much larger clone lies one base away. The CDR3 runs 14 amino acids, cysteine and phenylalanine included. The only DNA kept is the CDR3, 42 bases in frame from the first base. CDR1 MNHEY and CDR2 SVGAGI were looked up in the germline V gene. Stable Graves' hyperthyroidism was defined as the absence of progression to ophthalmopathy over 18 months of follow-up. Hyperthyroidism patients were newly diagnosed, with disease duration under 2 months, and aged 18 to 65 years. The study excluded patients with uncontrolled infections, other autoimmune diseases, pregnancy or lactation. Diagnoses were based on clinical symptoms, serum thyroxine and TRAb, thyroid ultrasound and orbital computed tomography. PBMCs were separated from over 9 ml of fresh peripheral blood using Ficoll-Paque density gradient centrifugation. Trizol reagent was used to extract total RNA, and RNA quality was then checked on an Agilent 2100 Bioanalyzer.

Amplification of TCR beta CDR3 regions was carried out from RNA transcripts. The first round of RT-PCR for the TCR CDR3 was performed with the HTBI primer set and the Qiagen OneStep RT-PCR kit. The libraries were constructed in a second round of multiplex PCR and then size-selected and purified. Libraries were sequenced paired-end with 100 bp reads on an Illumina HiSeq2000. The authors processed their data as follows. SOAPnuke was used to process the raw data, throwing out any read that contained adapters or uncalled bases, had a mean Phred below 15, or lacked an exact constant-primer or identifier match. COPE v1.2.5 was used to merge high-quality paired reads, and clonotypes were defined as unique nucleotide sequences. MiTCR v1.1 was used to align the clonotypes against IMGT TRBV, TRBD and TRBJ reference segments. The analysis included only V-J combinations with a frequency above 0.0001, which together covered over 98% of the repertoires. The TCS score was defined as the ratio of F50 (clonal expansion) to E x V (chaos), calculated using BLOSUM62-based TCRdist between CDR3 peptides within each V-J. Welch's t-statistics and random forest reduced 450 to 600 V-J features to about 12, which were used in a naive Bayes classifier (R e1071). Using fastp trimming at Q25 and MiXCR clonotype assembly, TCRdb reanalyzed the public sequencing data and kept in-frame beta chains. All rows with the same CDR3 protein become a single entry with the most common DNA and genes. The V and J calls and clone size are TCRdb's, not the authors'. The sample table records 400,000 to 600,000 distinct CDR3 sequences; around 20% of these occur just once. About 25% of the sample is held by the ten biggest clonotypes.

The rearrangement combines TRBV6-5 with TRBJ2-7; TRBD2 is perhaps the D gene, given 5 matching bases. The clonotype originates from a man aged 18 to 29 with Graves' hyperthyroidism. The source material was blood. CDR3 protein: CASGLSVDPLRQYF. In nucleotides, the sequence is TGTGCAAGCGGATTATCGGTGGACCCTTTGAGGCAGTACTTC.